The 6 T cell receptor beta chains reported below all come from one sample, sequenced in a study of blood T cell repertoires in COVID-19. Generated by immunoSEQ multiplex PCR, the TCRdb table keeps only in-frame clones and is missing some. Here the sample spans about 40,000 clones, around 86% being singletons. Input material: peripheral blood. The source is a human donor in a cohort sampled during active COVID-19.

This sequence joins TRBV4-2 and TRBJ1-1, with D perhaps matching TRBD1 (5 bases). Germline CDR1 and CDR2: LGHNA and YNFKEQ. Between the trimmed V and J ends, which lost 2 bases and 5 bases, there was a span of 15 bases. CDR3 length equals 15 residues. CDR3 nucleotides: TGTGCCAGCAGCCAACTGCGGGGATGGGGGACTGAAGCTTTCTTT. Its protein product is CASSQLRGWGTEAFF.

J is TRBJ1-5 and V is TRBV6-2 or TRBV6-3; 7 bases map to TRBD1. Germline V gene lookup returns CDR1 MNHEY and CDR2 SVGEGT. The junction had 8 bases not matched to a gene; V was cut back by 6 bases and J by 0 bases. The CDR3 runs 16 residues. The CDR3 nucleotides read TGTGCCAGCAGCCCCGGGACAGATTATAGCAATCAGCCCCAGCATTTT. This codes for CASSPGTDYSNQPQHF.

This clone was counted a single time. This rearrangement joins TRBV5-1 to TRBJ1-4, with D perhaps matching TRBD1 (5 bases). Trimming cost V 5 bases and J 4 bases, with 12 bases left between them. The V gene's germline CDR1 is SGHRS and CDR2 YFSETQ. The CDR3 has 14 amino acids. CDR3 coding DNA: TGCGCCAGCAGAGTATCGGGGGATAATGAAAAACTGTTTTTT. This sequence encodes CASRVSGDNEKLFF.

The rearrangement links TRBV6-5 to TRBJ1-1; D not certain. CDR1 is MNHEY and CDR2 is SVGAGI in the germline V gene. The germline V and J ends were trimmed by 4 bases and 4 bases, with 13 bases remaining between them. This CDR3 has 14 residues. The CDR3 region has the DNA TGTGCCAGCAGTTTGGGAGGGTACAGCACTGAAGCTTTCTTT. Amino acid sequence: CASSLGGYSTEAFF.

This clone was counted a few times. The rearrangement links TRBV7-2 to TRBJ1-3; D unclear. Trimming shortened V by 2 bases and J by 11 bases, and 13 bases separated the two germline ends. Germline values: CDR1 SGHTA, CDR2 FQGNSA. CDR3 length: 13 amino acids. The CDR3 nucleotides are TGTGCCAGCAGCTTAAATCAGGTAGCGGCCATATATTTT. Its translation is CASSLNQVAAIYF.

This clone was detected only a few times. The genes are TRBV11-2 and TRBJ1-4; 9 nucleotides agree with TRBD1. With V trimmed by 4 bases and J by 5 bases, 8 bases remained unmatched. This CDR3 is 16 amino acids long. Germline V gives CDR1 SGHAT, CDR2 FQNNGV. The CDR3 protein is CASSSLQTGGNEKLFF. The CDR3 DNA sequence: TGTGCCAGCAGCTCCCTTCAGACAGGGGGGAATGAAAAACTGTTTTTT.